The T cell receptor (beta chain) under discussion was sequenced for a study of T cells in Graves' hyperthyroidism and ophthalmopathy. Notes on the study in general: Blood shared most expanded thyroid clonotypes above 0.001. Ophthalmopathy, as predicted by the model, came a median around 6 months after the prediction.

V was pared by 1 base and J by 0 bases, with 9 bases of the junction left unmatched. Germline assignment: CDR1 SGHTA and CDR2 FQGNSA. The CDR3 has 20 amino acids. This clonotype was seen repeatedly, ten times or more. The antigen remains undetermined. Amplified TCR beta CDR3 regions derived from RNA transcripts. Researchers ran a first-round RT-PCR on the TCR CDR3 using the HTBI primer set. A single record per CDR3 protein comes from TCRdb applying MiXCR to the multiplex PCR reads. Among 620,000 or so distinct CDR3 sequences listed, more than 14% were seen once. Criteria for exclusion of patients were uncontrolled infection, other autoimmune disease, pregnancy or lactation. Diagnosis relied on clinical symptoms, serum thyroxine and TRAb, thyroid ultrasound and orbital computed tomography.

The receptor's source is a woman between 50 and 59 years old with Graves' ophthalmopathy. V is TRBV7-2 and J is TRBJ2-1; 13 bases are a match to TRBD2. Sample: blood. CDR3 bases: TGTGCCAGCAGCTTAGAAGGGACTAGCGGGGTAATAAGCTCCTACAATGAGCAGTTCTTC. Residues: CASSLEGTSGVISSYNEQFF.